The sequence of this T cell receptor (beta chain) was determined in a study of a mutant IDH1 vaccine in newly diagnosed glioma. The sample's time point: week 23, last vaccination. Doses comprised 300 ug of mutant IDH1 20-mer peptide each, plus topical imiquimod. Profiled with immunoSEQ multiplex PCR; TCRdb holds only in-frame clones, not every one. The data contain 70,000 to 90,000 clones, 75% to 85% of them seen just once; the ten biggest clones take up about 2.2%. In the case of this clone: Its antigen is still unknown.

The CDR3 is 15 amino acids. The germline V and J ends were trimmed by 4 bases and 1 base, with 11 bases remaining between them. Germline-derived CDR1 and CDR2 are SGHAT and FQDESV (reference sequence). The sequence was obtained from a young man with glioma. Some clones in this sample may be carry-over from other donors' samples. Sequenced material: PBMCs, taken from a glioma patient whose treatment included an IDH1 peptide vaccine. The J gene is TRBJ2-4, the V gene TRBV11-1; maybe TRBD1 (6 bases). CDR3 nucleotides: TGTGCCAGCAGCTCCCCCGGACAGGCCAAAAACATTCAGTACTTC. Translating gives CASSSPGQAKNIQYF.